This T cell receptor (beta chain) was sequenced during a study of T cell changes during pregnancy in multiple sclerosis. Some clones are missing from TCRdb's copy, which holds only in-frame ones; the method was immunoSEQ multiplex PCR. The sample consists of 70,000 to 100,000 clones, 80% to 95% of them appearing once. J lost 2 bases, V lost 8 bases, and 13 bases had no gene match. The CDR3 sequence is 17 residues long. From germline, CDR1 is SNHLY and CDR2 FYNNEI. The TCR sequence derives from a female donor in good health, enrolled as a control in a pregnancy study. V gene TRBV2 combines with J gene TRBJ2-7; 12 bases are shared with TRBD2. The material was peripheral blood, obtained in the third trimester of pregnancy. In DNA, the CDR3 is TGTGCCAGCCTTAGGCAGACAGGACTAGCGGGGACCTACGAGCAGTACTTC. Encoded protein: CASLRQTGLAGTYEQYF.